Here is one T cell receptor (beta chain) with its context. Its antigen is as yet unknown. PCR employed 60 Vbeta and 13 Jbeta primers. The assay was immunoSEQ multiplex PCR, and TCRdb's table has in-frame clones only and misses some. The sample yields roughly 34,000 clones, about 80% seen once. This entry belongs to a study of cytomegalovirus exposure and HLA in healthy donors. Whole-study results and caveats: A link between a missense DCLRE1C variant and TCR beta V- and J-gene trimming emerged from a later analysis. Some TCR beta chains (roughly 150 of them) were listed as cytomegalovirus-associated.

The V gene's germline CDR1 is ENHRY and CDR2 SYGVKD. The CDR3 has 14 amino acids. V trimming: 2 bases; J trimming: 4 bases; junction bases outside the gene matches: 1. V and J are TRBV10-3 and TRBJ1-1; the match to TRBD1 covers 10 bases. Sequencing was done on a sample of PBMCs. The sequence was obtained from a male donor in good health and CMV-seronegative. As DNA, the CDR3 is TGTGCCATCAGTGAGGACAGGGGGCGCACTGAAGCTTTCTTT. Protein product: CAISEDRGRTEAFF.